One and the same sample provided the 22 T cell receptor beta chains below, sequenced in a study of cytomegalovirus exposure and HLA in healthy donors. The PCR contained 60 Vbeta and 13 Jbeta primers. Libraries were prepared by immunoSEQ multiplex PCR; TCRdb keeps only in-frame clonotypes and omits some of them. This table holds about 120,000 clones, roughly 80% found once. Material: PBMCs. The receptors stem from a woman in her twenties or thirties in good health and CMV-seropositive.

The CDR3 sequence is CASSQGGLAGGGGQETQYF. CDR3 coding DNA: TGTGCCAGCAGCCAAGGTGGACTAGCGGGGGGAGGGGGCCAAGAGACCCAGTACTTC. The rearrangement links TRBV4-2 to TRBJ2-5; 14 positions agree with TRBD2. The V gene's germline CDR1 is LGHNA and CDR2 YNFKEQ. Germline trimming cut 1 base from V and 1 base from J; bases unmatched to any gene: 8. The CDR3 length is 19 residues.

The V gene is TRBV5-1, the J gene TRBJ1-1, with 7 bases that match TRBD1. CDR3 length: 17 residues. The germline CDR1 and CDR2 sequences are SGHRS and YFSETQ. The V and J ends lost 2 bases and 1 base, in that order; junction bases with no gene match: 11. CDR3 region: CASSFGAGGEGNTEAFF. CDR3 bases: TGCGCCAGCAGCTTTGGTGCAGGGGGAGAGGGGAACACTGAAGCTTTCTTT.

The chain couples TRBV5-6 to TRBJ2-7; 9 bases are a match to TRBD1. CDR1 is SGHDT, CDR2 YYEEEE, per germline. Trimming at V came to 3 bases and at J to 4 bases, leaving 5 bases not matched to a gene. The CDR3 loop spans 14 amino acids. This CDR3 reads CASSSGTGRYEQYF. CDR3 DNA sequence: TGTGCCAGCAGCTCGGGGACAGGGAGGTACGAGCAGTACTTC.

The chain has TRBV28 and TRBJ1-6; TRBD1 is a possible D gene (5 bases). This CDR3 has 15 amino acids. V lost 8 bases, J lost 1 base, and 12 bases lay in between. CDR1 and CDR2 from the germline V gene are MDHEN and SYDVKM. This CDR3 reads CASLQGLSYNSPLHF. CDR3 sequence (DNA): TGTGCCAGCCTGCAGGGACTTTCCTATAATTCACCCCTCCACTTT.

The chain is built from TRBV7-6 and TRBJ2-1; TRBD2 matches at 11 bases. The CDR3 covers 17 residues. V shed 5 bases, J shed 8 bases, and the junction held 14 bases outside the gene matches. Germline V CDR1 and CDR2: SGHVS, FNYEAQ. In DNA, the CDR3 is TGTGCCAGCAGCCCAAGCGCCCTAGCGGGGGGTTTAGATGAGCAGTTCTTC. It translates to CASSPSALAGGLDEQFF.

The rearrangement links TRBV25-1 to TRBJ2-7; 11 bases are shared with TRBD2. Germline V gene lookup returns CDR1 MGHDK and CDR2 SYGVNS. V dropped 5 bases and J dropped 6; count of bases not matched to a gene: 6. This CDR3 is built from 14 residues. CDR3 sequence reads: CASSLAGGFGEQYF. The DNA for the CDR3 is TGTGCCAGCAGTTTAGCGGGGGGGTTCGGCGAGCAGTACTTC.

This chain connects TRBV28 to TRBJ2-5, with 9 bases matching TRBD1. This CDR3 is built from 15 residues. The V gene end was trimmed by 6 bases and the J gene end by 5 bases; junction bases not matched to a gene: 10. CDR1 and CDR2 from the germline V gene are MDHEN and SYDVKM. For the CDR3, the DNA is TGTGCCAGCAGAGACACAGGGGGCGCGGGCGAGACCCAGTACTTC. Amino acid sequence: CASRDTGGAGETQYF.

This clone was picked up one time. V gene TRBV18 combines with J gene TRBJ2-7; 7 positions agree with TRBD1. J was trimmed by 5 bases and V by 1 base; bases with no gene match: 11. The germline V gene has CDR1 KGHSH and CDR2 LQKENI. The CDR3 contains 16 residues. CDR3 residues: CASSPLFTGDRDEQYF. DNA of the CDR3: TGTGCCAGCTCACCACTTTTTACAGGGGACCGGGACGAGCAGTACTTC.

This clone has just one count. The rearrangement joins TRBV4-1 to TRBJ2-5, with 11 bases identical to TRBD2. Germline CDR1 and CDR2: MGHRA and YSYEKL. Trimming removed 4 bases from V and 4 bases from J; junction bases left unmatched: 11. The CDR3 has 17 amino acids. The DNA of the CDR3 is TGCGCCAGCAGCCGTAGCGGGGGGGCCTTTCTGGGAGAGACCCAGTACTTC. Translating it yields CASSRSGGAFLGETQYF.

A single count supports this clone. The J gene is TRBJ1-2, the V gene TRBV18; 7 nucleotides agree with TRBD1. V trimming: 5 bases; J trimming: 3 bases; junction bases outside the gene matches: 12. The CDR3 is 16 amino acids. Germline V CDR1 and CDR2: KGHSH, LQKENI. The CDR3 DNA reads TGTGCCAGCTCAGGGCTGCCCGGGGACAGCTACTATGGCTACACCTTC. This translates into CASSGLPGDSYYGYTF.

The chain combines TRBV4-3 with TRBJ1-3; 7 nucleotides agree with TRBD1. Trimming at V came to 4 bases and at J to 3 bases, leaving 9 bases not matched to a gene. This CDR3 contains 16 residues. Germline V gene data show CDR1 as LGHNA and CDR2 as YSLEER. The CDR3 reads CASSLQQGTLGNTIYF. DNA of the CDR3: TGCGCCAGCAGCCTACAACAGGGGACCCTTGGAAACACCATATATTTT.

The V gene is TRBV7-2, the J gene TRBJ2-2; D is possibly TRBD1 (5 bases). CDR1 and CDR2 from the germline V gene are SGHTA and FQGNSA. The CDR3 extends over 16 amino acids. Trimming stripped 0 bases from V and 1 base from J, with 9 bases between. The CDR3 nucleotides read TGTGCCAGCAGCTTAGCAGGGGCTCAGAACACCGGGGAGCTGTTTTTT. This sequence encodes CASSLAGAQNTGELFF. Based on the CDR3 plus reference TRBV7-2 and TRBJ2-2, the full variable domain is GAGVSQSPSNKVTEKGKDVELRCDPISGHTALYWYRQSLGQGLEFLIYFQGNSAPDKSGLPSDRFSAERTGGSVSTLTIQRTQQEDSAVYLCASSLAGAQNTGELFFGEGSRLTVL.

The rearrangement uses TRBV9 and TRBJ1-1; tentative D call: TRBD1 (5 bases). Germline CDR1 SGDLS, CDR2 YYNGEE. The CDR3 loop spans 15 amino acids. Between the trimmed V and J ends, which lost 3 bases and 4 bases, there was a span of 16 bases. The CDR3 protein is CASSADRGEGTEAFF. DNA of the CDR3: TGTGCCAGCAGCGCCGACCGAGGGGAGGGCACTGAAGCTTTCTTT.

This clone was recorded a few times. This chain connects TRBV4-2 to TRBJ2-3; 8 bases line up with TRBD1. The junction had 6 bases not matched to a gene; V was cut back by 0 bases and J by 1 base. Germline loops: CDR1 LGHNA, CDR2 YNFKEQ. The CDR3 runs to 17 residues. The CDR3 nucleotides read TGTGCCAGCAGCCAAGATCAGGGGGGACAGGGCACAGATACGCAGTATTTT. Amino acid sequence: CASSQDQGGQGTDTQYF.

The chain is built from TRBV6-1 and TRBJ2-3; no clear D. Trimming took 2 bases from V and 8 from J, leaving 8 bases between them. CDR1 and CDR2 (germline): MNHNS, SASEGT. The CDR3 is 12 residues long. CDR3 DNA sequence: TGTGCCAGCAGTGAATGGGCCGGTACGCAGTATTTT. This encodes CASSEWAGTQYF.

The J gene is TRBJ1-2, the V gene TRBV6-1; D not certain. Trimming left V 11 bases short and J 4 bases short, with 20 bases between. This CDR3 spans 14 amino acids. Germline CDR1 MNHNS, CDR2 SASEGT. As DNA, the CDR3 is TGTGCCGGAGGACTCCCGCCGGCGGTCTATGGCTACACCTTC. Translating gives CAGGLPPAVYGYTF.

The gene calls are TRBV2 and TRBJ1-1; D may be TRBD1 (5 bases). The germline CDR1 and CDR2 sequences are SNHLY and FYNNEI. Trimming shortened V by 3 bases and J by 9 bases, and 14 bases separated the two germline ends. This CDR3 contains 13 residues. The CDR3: CASSDTGQGKAFF. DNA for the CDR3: TGTGCCAGCAGTGACACCGGACAAGGCAAAGCTTTCTTT.

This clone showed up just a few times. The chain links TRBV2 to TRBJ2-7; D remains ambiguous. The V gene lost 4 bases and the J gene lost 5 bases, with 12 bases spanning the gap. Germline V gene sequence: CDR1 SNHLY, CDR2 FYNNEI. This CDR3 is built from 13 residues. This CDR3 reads CASSGQVTDEQYF. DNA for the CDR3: TGTGCCAGCAGTGGTCAGGTCACCGACGAGCAGTACTTC.

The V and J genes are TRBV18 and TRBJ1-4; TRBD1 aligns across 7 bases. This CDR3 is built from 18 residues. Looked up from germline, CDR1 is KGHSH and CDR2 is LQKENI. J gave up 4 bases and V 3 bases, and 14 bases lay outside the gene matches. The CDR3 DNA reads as TGTGCCAGCTCACCCAGGGTCCCTTTGGGACAGTTTAATGAAAAACTGTTTTTT. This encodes CASSPRVPLGQFNEKLFF.

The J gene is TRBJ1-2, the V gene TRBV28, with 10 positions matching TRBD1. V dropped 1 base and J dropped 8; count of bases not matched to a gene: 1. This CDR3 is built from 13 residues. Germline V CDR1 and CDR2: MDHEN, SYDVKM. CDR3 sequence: CASSLLTGGGYTF. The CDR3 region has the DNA TGTGCCAGCAGTTTATTGACAGGGGGCGGCTACACCTTC.

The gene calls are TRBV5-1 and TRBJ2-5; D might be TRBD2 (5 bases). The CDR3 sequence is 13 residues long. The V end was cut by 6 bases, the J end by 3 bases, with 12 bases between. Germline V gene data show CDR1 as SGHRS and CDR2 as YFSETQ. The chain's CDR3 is CASTQTGEETQYF. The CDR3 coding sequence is TGCGCCAGCACCCAAACCGGGGAAGAGACCCAGTACTTC.

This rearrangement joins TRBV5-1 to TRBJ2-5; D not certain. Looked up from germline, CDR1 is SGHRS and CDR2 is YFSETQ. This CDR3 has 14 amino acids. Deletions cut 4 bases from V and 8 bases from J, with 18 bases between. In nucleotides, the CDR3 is TGCGCCAGCAGCCCGGGTGAGGTCAAGAGAACCCAGTACTTC. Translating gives CASSPGEVKRTQYF.